A selection of T cell receptor beta chains follows, all from one sample in a study of Ad26.COV2.S vaccination and SARS-CoV-2 variants. The protocol was immunoSEQ multiplex PCR, while the TCRdb copy is restricted to in-frame clones and leaves out a portion. The sample shows roughly 320,000 clones, about 86% of them seen only once. The specimen comprised peripheral blood, sampled in a trial of Ad26.COV2.S vaccine versus placebo. Every receptor here comes from a person between 18 and 65 years old who received the Ad26.COV2.S COVID-19 vaccine or a placebo. Each CDR3 is given with its conserved first and last residue. A D gene is named only where the DNA matches it firmly. Size is omitted from some rows. Given values are once, few, many or a class for expanded clones.

.	TRBV28	TRBJ1-2	.	CASSRAGRAYGYTF	TGTGCCAGCAGCCGTGCTGGCAGGGCCTATGGCTACACCTTC
.	TRBV29-1	TRBJ1-1	.	CSVSRGANTEAFF	TGCAGCGTTTCACGGGGCGCGAACACTGAAGCTTTCTTT
once	TRBV2	TRBJ2-5	.	CASSAMKAQETQYF	TGTGCCAGCAGTGCAATGAAAGCCCAAGAGACCCAGTACTTC
.	TRBV7-2	TRBJ1-2	TRBD1	CASSLGGGQGSFNYGYTF	TGTGCCAGCAGCTTAGGAGGGGGACAGGGTTCCTTTAACTATGGCTACACCTTC
.	TRBV5-4	TRBJ2-5	TRBD2	CASSLGTRVEETQYF	TGTGCCAGCAGCTTGGGGACTAGGGTAGAAGAGACCCAGTACTTC
.	TRBV2	TRBJ1-5	TRBD1	CASRAGTVENQPQHF	TGTGCCAGCAGGGCAGGGACAGTAGAAAATCAGCCCCAGCATTTT
.	TRBV3-1/TRBV3-2	TRBJ1-6	.	CASSQAGGIMNSPLHF	TGTGCCAGCAGCCAAGCCGGGGGAATTATGAATTCACCCCTCCACTTT
.	TRBV5-1	TRBJ1-1	.	CASSLLVNTEAFF	TGCGCCAGCAGCTTGCTGGTGAACACTGAAGCTTTCTTT
.	TRBV2	TRBJ1-5	.	CASSGEWRGNQPQHF	TGTGCCAGCAGTGGAGAATGGCGGGGGAATCAGCCCCAGCATTTT
.	TRBV5-6	TRBJ2-7	TRBD1	CASSWGTGSEQYF	TGTGCCAGCAGCTGGGGGACAGGGAGCGAGCAGTACTTC
once	TRBV10-3	TRBJ2-2	.	CAIRPGGNTGELFF	TGTGCCATCAGACCAGGAGGGAACACCGGGGAGCTGTTTTTT
.	TRBV10-1	TRBJ1-2	.	CASRTSYGYTF	TGCGCCAGCAGGACCAGCTATGGCTACACCTTC
.	TRBV2	TRBJ1-1	.	CASSEVGRNTEAFF	TGTGCCAGCAGTGAGGTTGGCAGGAACACTGAAGCTTTCTTT
.	TRBV19	TRBJ2-3	.	CASSIPTAGGTDTQYF	TGTGCCAGTAGTATTCCAACCGCCGGAGGCACAGATACGCAGTATTTT
.	TRBV4-1	TRBJ2-7	.	CASSQGWTGSSYEQYF	TGCGCCAGCAGCCAAGGATGGACCGGGAGCTCCTACGAGCAGTACTTC
.	TRBV11-2	TRBJ1-5	TRBD1	CASSSLTGASNQPQHF	TGTGCCAGCAGCTCCTTAACAGGGGCTAGCAATCAGCCCCAGCATTTT
.	TRBV7-9	TRBJ2-7	TRBD2	CASSRGRDSYEQYF	TGTGCCAGCAGCCGGGGGAGGGATTCCTACGAGCAGTACTTC
.	TRBV6-2/TRBV6-3	TRBJ1-2	.	CASSMDRAGYGYTF	TGTGCCAGCAGTATGGACAGAGCTGGCTATGGCTACACCTTC
.	TRBV18	TRBJ2-2	TRBD2	CASSPLREGTGELFF	TGTGCCAGCTCACCACTCAGGGAGGGCACCGGGGAGCTGTTTTTT
.	TRBV18	TRBJ2-2	.	CASSPLLGNTGELFF	TGTGCCAGCTCACCATTACTAGGGAACACCGGGGAGCTGTTTTTT